This T cell receptor beta chain was sequenced for a study of T cell repertoires in cytomegalovirus infection (dated by TCRdb to about 2019). Background for the entire study: Donor HLA type was relevant to the analysis, as public TCR beta signatures indicated carriage of CMV infection together with the matching HLA type. Overall study results and their limits: In both this cohort and an independent approximately 350-donor cohort, the cumulative frequency of public TCR beta family members distinguished carriers of CMV infection plus the relevant HLA type. The ex vivo response was dominated by HLA-C-restricted CMV-specific TCR beta clonotypes, which also provided the single most frequent clonotype in two of eight donors.

Notes on this clonotype: Its antigen remains unidentified. No per-base quality is available; no much larger clone lies one base away.

TCRdb shows the sequencer as Illumina HiSeq 1500. TCRdb handled the public reads itself, with Q25 trimming in fastp and clone calling in MiXCR, and kept productive beta chains. One record per CDR3 amino acid sequence lists the most common genes and DNA. The sample table holds 350,000 to 550,000 distinct CDR3 sequences, of which 25% to 40% were seen once. The ten largest make up around 15% of the sample. Unmatched junction bases come to 4, with V trimmed by 3 bases and J by 1 base. The CDR3 measures 15 amino acids from cysteine to phenylalanine. Only the CDR3 part of the read is kept: 45 bases, read in frame from the first base. CDR1 and CDR2 (SGDLS, YYNGEE) derive from the germline V gene.

This receptor chain uses TRBV9 and TRBJ1-1, and 9 junction bases match TRBD1. Sequencing was done on a sample of PBMCs. This receptor was identified in a human donor in good health (CMV status not recorded). Some clones in this sample may be carry-over from other donors' samples. The DNA sequence follows: TGTGCCAGCAGCGGCGACAGGGGGAAGAACACTGAAGCTTTCTTT. This is translated as CASSGDRGKNTEAFF.